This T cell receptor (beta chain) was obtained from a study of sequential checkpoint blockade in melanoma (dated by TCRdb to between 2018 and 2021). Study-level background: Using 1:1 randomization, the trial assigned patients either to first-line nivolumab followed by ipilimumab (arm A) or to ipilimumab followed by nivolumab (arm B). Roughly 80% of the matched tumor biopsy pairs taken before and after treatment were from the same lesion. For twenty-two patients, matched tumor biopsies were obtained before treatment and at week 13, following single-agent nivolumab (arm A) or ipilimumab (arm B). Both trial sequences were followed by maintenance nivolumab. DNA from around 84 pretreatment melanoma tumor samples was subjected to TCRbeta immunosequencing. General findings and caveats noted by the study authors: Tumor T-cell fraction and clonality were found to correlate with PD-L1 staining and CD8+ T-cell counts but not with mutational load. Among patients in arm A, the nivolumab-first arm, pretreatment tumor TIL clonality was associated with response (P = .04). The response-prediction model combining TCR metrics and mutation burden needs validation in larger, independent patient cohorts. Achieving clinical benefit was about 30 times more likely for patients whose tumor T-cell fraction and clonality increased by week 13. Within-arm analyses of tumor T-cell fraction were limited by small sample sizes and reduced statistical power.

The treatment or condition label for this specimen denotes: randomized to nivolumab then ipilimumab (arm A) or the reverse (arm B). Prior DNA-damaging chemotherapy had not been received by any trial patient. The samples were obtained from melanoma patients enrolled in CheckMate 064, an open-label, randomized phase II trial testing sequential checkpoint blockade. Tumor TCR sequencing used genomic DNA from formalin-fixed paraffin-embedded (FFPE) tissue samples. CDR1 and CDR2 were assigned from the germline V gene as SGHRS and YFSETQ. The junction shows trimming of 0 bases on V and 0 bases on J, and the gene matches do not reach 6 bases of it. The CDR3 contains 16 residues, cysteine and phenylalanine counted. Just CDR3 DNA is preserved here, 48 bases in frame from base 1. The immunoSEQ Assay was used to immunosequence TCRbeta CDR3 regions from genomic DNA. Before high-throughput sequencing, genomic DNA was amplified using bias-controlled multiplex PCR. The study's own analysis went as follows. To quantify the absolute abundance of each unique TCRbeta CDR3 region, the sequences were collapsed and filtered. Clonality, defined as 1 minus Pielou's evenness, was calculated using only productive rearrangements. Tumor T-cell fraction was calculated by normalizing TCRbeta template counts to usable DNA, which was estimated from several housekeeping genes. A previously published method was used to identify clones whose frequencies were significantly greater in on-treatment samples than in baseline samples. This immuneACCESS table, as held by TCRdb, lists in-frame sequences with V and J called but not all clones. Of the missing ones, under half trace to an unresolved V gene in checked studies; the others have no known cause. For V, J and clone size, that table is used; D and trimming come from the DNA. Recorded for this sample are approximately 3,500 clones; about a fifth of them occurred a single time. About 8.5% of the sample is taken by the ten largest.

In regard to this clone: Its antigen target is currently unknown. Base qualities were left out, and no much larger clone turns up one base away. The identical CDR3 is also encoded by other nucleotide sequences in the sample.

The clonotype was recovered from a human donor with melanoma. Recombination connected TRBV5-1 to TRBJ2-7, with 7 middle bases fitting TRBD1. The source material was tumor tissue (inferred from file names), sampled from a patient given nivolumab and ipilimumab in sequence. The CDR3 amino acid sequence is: CASSLGHRDSSYEQYF. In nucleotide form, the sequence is TGCGCCAGCAGCTTGGGACATCGGGACAGCTCCTACGAGCAGTACTTC.